This T cell receptor beta chain was recovered during a study of cytomegalovirus exposure and HLA in healthy donors. Study summary: Previous work identified some 120 million unique TCR beta sequences from around 180 million T cells. Study results and caveats: Evidence from a later analysis indicated that most CMV-associated TCR beta chains looked HLA-restricted. Clonal expansion was found to be greater in HLA-associated TCR beta chains than in equally common others in a later analysis. TCR beta V segments were, for the most part, productive about 87% or about 30% of the time in an earlier analysis.

The PCR employed 60 Vbeta primers together with 13 Jbeta primers. Here immunoSEQ multiplex PCR was the method, and the copy in TCRdb shows in-frame clones only, minus some. The sample yields about 80,000 clones, around 60% seen once. The table lists this clone with a few counts. The target antigen is unknown. The CDR3 has 17 residues. V was cut by 1 base and J by 4 bases, with 17 bases left in between. The germline V gene encodes CDR1 MGHRA and CDR2 YSYEKL. The clonotype comes from a male donor in good health and CMV-seropositive. Material for sequencing was PBMCs. The rearrangement links TRBV4-1 to TRBJ1-5; D remains unclear. CDR3 loop: CASSQVSSRFSNQPQHF. For the CDR3, the DNA is TGCGCCAGCAGCCAAGTCTCTTCACGGTTCTCGAATCAGCCCCAGCATTTT.